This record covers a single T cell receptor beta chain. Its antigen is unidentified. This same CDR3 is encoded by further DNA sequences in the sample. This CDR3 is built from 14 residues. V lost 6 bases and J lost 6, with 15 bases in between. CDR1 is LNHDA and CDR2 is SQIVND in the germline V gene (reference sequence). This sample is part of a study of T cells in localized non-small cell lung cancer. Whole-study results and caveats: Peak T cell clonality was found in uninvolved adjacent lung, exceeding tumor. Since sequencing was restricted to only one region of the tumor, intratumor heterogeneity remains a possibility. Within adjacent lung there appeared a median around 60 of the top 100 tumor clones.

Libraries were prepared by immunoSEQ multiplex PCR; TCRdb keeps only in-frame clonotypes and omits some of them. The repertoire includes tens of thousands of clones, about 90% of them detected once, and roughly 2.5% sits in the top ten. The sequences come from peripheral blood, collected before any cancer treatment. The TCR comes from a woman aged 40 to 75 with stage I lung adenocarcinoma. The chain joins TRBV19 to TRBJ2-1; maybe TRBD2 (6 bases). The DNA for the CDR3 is TGTGCCAGTAGAGGCGGAGGGTCTGGCAATGAGCAGTTCTTC. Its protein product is CASRGGGSGNEQFF. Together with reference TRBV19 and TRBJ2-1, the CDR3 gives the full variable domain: DGGITQSPKYLFRKEGQNVTLSCEQNLNHDAMYWYRQDPGQGLRLIYYSQIVNDFQKGDIAEGYSVSREKKESFPLTVTSAQKNPTAFYLCASRGGGSGNEQFFGPGTRLTVL.